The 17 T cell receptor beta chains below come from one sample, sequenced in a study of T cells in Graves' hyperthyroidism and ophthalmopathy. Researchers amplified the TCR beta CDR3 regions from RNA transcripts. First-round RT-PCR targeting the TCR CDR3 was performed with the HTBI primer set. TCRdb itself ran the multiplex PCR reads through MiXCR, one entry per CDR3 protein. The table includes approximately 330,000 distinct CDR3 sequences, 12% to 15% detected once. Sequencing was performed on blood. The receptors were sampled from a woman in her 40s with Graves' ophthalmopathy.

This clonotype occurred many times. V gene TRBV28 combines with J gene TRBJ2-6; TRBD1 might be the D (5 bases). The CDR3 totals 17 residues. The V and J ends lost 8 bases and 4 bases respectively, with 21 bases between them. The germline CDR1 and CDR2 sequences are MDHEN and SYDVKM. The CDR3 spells CASQKGEGSVGANVLTF. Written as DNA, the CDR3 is TGTGCCAGCCAAAAAGGGGAAGGGTCCGTCGGGGCCAACGTCCTGACTTTC.

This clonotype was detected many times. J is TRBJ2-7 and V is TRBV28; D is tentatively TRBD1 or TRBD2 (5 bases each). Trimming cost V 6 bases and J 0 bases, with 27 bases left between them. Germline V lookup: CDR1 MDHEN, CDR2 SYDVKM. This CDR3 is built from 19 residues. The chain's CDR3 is CASSPQRTHRDPVSYEQYF. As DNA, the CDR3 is TGTGCCAGCAGCCCACAGAGGACACATCGGGACCCCGTCTCCTACGAGCAGTACTTC.

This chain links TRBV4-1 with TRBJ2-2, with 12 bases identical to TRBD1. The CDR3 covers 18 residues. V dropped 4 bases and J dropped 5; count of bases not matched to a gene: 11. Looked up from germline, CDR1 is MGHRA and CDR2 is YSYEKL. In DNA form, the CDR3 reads TGCGCCAGCAGCCGAACTATACCGGGACAGGGGGCAACCGGGGAGCTGTTTTTT. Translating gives CASSRTIPGQGATGELFF.

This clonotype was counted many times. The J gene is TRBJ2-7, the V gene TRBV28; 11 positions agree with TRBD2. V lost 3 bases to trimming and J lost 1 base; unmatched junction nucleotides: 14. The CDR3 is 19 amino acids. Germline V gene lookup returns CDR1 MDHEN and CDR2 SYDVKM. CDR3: CASSFPRNTSGSWSYEQYF. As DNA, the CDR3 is TGTGCCAGCAGTTTCCCCCGCAATACTAGCGGGAGTTGGTCCTACGAGCAGTACTTC.

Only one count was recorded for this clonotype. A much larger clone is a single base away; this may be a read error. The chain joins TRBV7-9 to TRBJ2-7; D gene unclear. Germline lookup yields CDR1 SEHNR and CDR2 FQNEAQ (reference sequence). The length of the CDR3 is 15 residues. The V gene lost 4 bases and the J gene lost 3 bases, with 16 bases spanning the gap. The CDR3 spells CASSSVVAGLYEQYF. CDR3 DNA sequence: TGTGCCAGCAGCTCAGTAGTGGCTGGCCTCTACGAGCAGTACTTC.

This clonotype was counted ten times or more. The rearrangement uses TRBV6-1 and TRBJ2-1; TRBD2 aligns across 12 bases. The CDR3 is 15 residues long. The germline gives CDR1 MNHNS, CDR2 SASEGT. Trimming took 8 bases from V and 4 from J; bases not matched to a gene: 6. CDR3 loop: CASGRTSGDYNEQFF. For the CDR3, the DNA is TGTGCCAGCGGGAGGACTAGCGGGGATTACAATGAGCAGTTCTTC.

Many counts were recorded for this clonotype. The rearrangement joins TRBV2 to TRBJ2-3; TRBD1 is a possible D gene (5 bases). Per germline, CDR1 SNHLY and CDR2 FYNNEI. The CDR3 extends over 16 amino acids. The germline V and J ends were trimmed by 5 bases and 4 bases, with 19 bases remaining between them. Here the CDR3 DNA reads TGTGCCAGCAGTACCCTGGGGCAGGTGAACCCAGATACGCAGTATTTT. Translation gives CASSTLGQVNPDTQYF.

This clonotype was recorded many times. CDR3: CASTRTGVGYYGYTF. The CDR3 DNA is TGTGCCAGCACCCGGACAGGGGTTGGGTACTATGGCTACACCTTC. The V gene is TRBV12-3 or TRBV12-4, the J gene TRBJ1-2, with 9 bases that match TRBD1. The junction had 9 bases not matched to a gene; V was cut back by 7 bases and J by 3 bases. There are 15 residues in the CDR3.

CDR3 residues: CSARGDRRRGTPLHF. The CDR3 DNA is TGCAGTGCTAGAGGGGATAGGCGTCGAGGGACACCCCTCCACTTT. V and J are TRBV20-1 and TRBJ1-6; unclear D gene. Germline V CDR1 and CDR2: DFQATT, SNEGSKA (reference sequence). The V gene lost 1 base and the J gene lost 11 bases, with 18 bases spanning the gap. The CDR3 is made up of 15 amino acids.

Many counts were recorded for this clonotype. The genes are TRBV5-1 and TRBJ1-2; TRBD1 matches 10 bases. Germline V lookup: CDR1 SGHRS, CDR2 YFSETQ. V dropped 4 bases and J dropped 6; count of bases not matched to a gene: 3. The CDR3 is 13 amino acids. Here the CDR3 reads CASSTGQGNGYTF. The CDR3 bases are TGCGCCAGCAGCACGGGACAGGGGAATGGCTACACCTTC.

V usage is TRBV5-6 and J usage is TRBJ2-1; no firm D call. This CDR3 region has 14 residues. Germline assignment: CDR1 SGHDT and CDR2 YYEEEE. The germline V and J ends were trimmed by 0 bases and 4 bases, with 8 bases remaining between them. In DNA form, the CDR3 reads TGTGCCAGCAGCTTGGCTGTCGCTTACAATGAGCAGTTCTTC. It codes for CASSLAVAYNEQFF.

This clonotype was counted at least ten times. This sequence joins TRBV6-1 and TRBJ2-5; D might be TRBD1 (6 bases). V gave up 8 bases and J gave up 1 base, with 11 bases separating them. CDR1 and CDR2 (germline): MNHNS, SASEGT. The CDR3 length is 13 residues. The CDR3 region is CASRPGAQETQYF. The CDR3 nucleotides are TGTGCCAGCCGTCCAGGGGCCCAAGAGACCCAGTACTTC.

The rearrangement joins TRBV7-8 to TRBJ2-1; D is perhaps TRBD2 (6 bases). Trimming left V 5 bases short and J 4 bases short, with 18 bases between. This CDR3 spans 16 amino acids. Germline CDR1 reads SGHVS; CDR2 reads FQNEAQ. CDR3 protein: CASSTHAGGSYNEQFF. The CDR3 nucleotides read TGTGCCAGCAGCACGCACGCCGGGGGAAGTTACAATGAGCAGTTCTTC.

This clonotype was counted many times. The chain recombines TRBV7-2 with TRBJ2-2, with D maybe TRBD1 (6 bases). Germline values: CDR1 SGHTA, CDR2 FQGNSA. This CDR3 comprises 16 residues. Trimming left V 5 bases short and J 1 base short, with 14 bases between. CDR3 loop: CASSLLGGLNTGELFF. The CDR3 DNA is TGTGCCAGCAGCCTACTTGGGGGCCTGAACACCGGGGAGCTGTTTTTT.

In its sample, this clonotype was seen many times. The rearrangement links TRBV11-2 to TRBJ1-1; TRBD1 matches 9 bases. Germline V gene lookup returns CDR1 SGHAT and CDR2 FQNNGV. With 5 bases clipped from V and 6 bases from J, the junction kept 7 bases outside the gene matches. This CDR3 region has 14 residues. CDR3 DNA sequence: TGTGCCAGCAGCCGCCGGGACAGGGTAGCTGAAGCTTTCTTT. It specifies CASSRRDRVAEAFF.

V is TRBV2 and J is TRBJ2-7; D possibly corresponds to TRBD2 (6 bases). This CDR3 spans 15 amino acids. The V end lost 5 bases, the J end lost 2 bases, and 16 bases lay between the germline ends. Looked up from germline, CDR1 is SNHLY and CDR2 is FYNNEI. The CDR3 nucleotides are TGTGCCAGCAGTTCATCGGGACTGGGAACCTACGAGCAGTACTTC. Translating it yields CASSSSGLGTYEQYF.

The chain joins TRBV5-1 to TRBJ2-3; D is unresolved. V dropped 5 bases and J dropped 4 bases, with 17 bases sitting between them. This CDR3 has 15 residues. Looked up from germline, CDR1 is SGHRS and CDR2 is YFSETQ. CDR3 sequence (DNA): TGCGCCAGCAGGAATGGCCTCGGTTCTCCAGATACGCAGTATTTT. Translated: CASRNGLGSPDTQYF.